These 29 T cell receptor beta chains were sequenced from one sample in a study of monozygotic twins with cystic fibrosis. Profiling relied on immunoSEQ multiplex PCR, and the TCRdb table lists in-frame clones only, not all of them. This sample has over 15,000 clones; around 96% occur once, and the top ten carry around 0.61%. Specimen: blood. These receptors were obtained from a girl aged 2-10 years with cystic fibrosis.

This chain uses TRBV10-3 with TRBJ1-6, with a tentative D call TRBD1 (5 bases). The CDR3 length is 14 residues. The V gene lost 8 bases and the J gene lost 8 bases, with 16 bases spanning the gap. Looked up from germline, CDR1 is ENHRY and CDR2 is SYGVKD. The CDR3 spells CAIAKGVFDSPLHF. CDR3 nucleotides: TGTGCCATCGCGAAAGGGGTTTTTGATTCACCCCTCCACTTT.

This chain uses TRBV4-1 with TRBJ2-2, with D hard to call. The germline V gene has CDR1 MGHRA and CDR2 YSYEKL. The CDR3 has 16 amino acids. With 1 base removed from V and 2 bases from J, the gap between germline ends came to 11 bases. The CDR3 DNA reads as TGCGCCAGCAGCCAAGTAGAGTTAAGTAACACCGGGGAGCTGTTTTTT. It codes for CASSQVELSNTGELFF.

The chain is built from TRBV28 and TRBJ2-3; D is unclear. This CDR3 spans 10 amino acids. CDR1 is MDHEN and CDR2 is SYDVKM in the germline V gene. Trimming stripped 5 bases from V and 6 bases from J, with 3 bases between. CDR3 protein: CASSRDTQYF. In nucleotides, the CDR3 is TGTGCCAGCAGTAGGGATACGCAGTATTTT.

The chain carries TRBV6-5 and TRBJ1-1, with D uncertain. V was trimmed by 8 bases and J by 0 bases, leaving 10 bases between them. This CDR3 comprises 13 residues. The germline V gene has CDR1 MNHEY and CDR2 SVGAGI. The CDR3 loop is CASWREVNTEAFF. CDR3 bases: TGTGCCAGCTGGCGCGAGGTGAACACTGAAGCTTTCTTT.

This chain uses TRBV10-2 with TRBJ2-7, with 10 bases matching TRBD2. Germline CDR1 reads WSHSY; CDR2 reads SAAADI. The V and J ends lost 5 bases and 6 bases, in that order; junction bases with no gene match: 13. CDR3 length: 16 residues. This CDR3 reads CASSYLGAGGFSEQYF. CDR3 sequence (DNA): TGCGCCAGCAGTTACTTAGGAGCGGGGGGGTTTAGCGAGCAGTACTTC.

J is TRBJ1-5 and V is TRBV7-8; D unresolved. V lost 1 base and J lost 4, with 8 bases in between. Germline assignment: CDR1 SGHVS and CDR2 FQNEAQ. The CDR3 contains 14 residues. The CDR3 loop is CASSLEVRNQPQHF. The CDR3 DNA sequence: TGTGCCAGCAGCTTAGAAGTCAGAAATCAGCCCCAGCATTTT.

This sequence joins TRBV7-9 and TRBJ1-3, with D possibly matching TRBD1 (5 bases). Trimming stripped 1 base from V and 3 bases from J, with 16 bases between. Germline V gene data show CDR1 as SEHNR and CDR2 as FQNEAQ (reference sequence). CDR3 length: 17 amino acids. The CDR3 DNA reads TGTGCCAGCAGCTTAGGCGTCGGGGGTATGGGTGGAAACACCATATATTTT. Its protein is CASSLGVGGMGGNTIYF.

This clone was observed a single time. V is TRBV29-1 and J is TRBJ2-5; possible D gene TRBD2, 6 bases. Germline V gives CDR1 SQVTM, CDR2 ANQGSEA. This CDR3 is 13 amino acids long. Trimming took 7 bases from V and 4 from J, leaving 16 bases between them. CDR3 sequence reads: CSGAEGKIETQYF. In DNA form, the CDR3 reads TGCAGCGGTGCGGAGGGCAAGATAGAGACCCAGTACTTC. Full variable domain (rest looked up from reference TRBV29-1 and TRBJ2-5): SAVISQKPSRDICQRGTSLTIQCQVDSQVTMMFWYRQQPGQSLTLIATANQGSEATYESGFVIDKFPISRPNLTFSTLTVSNMSPEDSSIYLCSGAEGKIETQYFGPGTRLLVL.

The chain uses TRBV19 and TRBJ2-7; D unresolved. Per germline, CDR1 LNHDA and CDR2 SQIVND (reference sequence). The CDR3 covers 14 residues. The V gene lost 0 bases and the J gene lost 2 bases, with 8 bases spanning the gap. This CDR3 reads CASSIESSPYEQYF. Here the CDR3 DNA reads TGTGCCAGTAGTATAGAGTCCTCTCCCTACGAGCAGTACTTC.

The chain joins TRBV29-1 to TRBJ1-4; tentatively, D is TRBD1 (5 bases). There are 14 residues in the CDR3. The V gene lost 7 bases and the J gene lost 7 bases, with 19 bases spanning the gap. Looked up from germline, CDR1 is SQVTM and CDR2 is ANQGSEA. The CDR3 coding sequence is TGCAGCGCTCACATTGGGGGGACGGCTGAAAAACTGTTTTTT. This translates into CSAHIGGTAEKLFF.

This chain links TRBV2 with TRBJ2-2; 8 bases map to TRBD1. Germline values: CDR1 SNHLY, CDR2 FYNNEI. The ends lost 0 bases at V and 5 bases at J; junction bases unmatched: 8. CDR3 length equals 17 residues. CDR3 DNA sequence: TGTGCCAGCAGTGAAGCGCCCGGGACAGGTCTTACCGGGGAGCTGTTTTTT. Its protein product is CASSEAPGTGLTGELFF.

DNA for the CDR3: TGTGCCAGCAGACCGACAGGAACCGCCGGGGAGCTGTTTTTT. It yields the protein CASRPTGTAGELFF. V gene TRBV27 combines with J gene TRBJ2-2, with D tentatively TRBD1 (6 bases). This CDR3 comprises 14 residues. CDR1 is MNHEY, CDR2 SMNVEV, per germline (reference sequence). The ends were cut back, 6 bases at V and 6 bases at J, with 14 bases in the middle.

The chain joins TRBV7-2 to TRBJ1-3; possible D gene TRBD1, 5 bases. V lost 5 bases to trimming and J lost 3 bases, with 14 bases between them. Germline V gene data show CDR1 as SGHTA and CDR2 as FQGNSA. The CDR3 consists of 15 residues. DNA for the CDR3: TGTGCCAGCAGCCCAAACGGGGGGAGTGGAAACACCATATATTTT. Translating it yields CASSPNGGSGNTIYF. The full variable domain, its missing parts supplied by reference TRBV7-2 and TRBJ1-3, is GAGVSQSPSNKVTEKGKDVELRCDPISGHTALYWYRQSLGQGLEFLIYFQGNSAPDKSGLPSDRFSAERTGGSVSTLTIQRTQQEDSAVYLCASSPNGGSGNTIYFGEGSWLTVV.

J is TRBJ2-3 and V is TRBV27; D is possibly TRBD1 (5 bases). The CDR3 spans 13 residues. Trimming stripped 6 bases from V and 5 bases from J, with 12 bases between. Germline V gives CDR1 MNHEY, CDR2 SMNVEV (reference sequence). CDR3 sequence (DNA): TGTGCCAGCAGAGTCCCAGGGATAGATACGCAGTATTTT. Encoded protein: CASRVPGIDTQYF.

The count of this clone is one. J is TRBJ1-6 and V is TRBV5-6; D gene ambiguous. Looked up from germline, CDR1 is SGHDT and CDR2 is YYEEEE. This CDR3 region has 14 residues. V was trimmed by 2 bases and J by 4 bases, leaving 7 bases between them. Here the CDR3 DNA reads TGTGCCAGCAGCTTCCGGGGATATAATTCACCCCTCCACTTT. This sequence encodes CASSFRGYNSPLHF. The full variable domain, its missing parts supplied by reference TRBV5-6 and TRBJ1-6, is DAGVTQSPTHLIKTRGQQVTLRCSPKSGHDTVSWYQQALGQGPQFIFQYYEEEERQRGNFPDRFSGHQFPNYSSELNVNALLLGDSALYLCASSFRGYNSPLHFGNGTRLTVT.

The rearrangement links TRBV2 to TRBJ2-5; D is ambiguous. The germline V gene encodes CDR1 SNHLY and CDR2 FYNNEI. The CDR3 contains 10 residues. With 6 bases removed from V and 5 bases from J, the gap between germline ends came to 4 bases. CDR3 loop: CASRTETQYF. CDR3 coding DNA: TGTGCCAGCAGAACGGAGACCCAGTACTTC.

This chain connects TRBV10-2 to TRBJ2-5; D might be TRBD2 (6 bases). Matching the DNA end better, TRBJ2-7 makes the J call doubtful. This CDR3 is built from 15 residues. The germline CDR1 and CDR2 sequences are WSHSY and SAAADI. The CDR3 DNA sequence: TGCGCCAGCAGGACCGGGACTTCTAGCTCCTACGAGCAGTACTTC. Translated, it gives CASRTGTSSSYEQYF.

The chain uses TRBV6-5 and TRBJ2-7; tentatively, D is TRBD1 or TRBD2 (5 bases each). The CDR3 covers 14 residues. The V gene's germline CDR1 is MNHEY and CDR2 SVGAGI. Trimming took 6 bases from V and 2 from J, leaving 14 bases between them. In nucleotides, the CDR3 is TGTGCCAGCAGCATACCGGGACGGACCTACGAGCAGTACTTC. Translation gives CASSIPGRTYEQYF.

This chain links TRBV13 with TRBJ2-3, with 7 bases identical to TRBD2. This CDR3 is built from 14 residues. J gave up 1 base and V 5 bases, and 3 bases lay outside the gene matches. The germline CDR1 and CDR2 sequences are PRHDT and FYEKMQ (reference sequence). The CDR3 here is CASSLTSGTDTQYF. The CDR3 DNA reads as TGTGCCAGCAGCCTCACTAGCGGCACAGATACGCAGTATTTT.

The chain recombines TRBV14 with TRBJ2-5; 8 bases align to TRBD2. The ends lost 0 bases at V and 5 bases at J; junction bases unmatched: 14. Germline V gene lookup returns CDR1 SGHDN and CDR2 FVKESK. The CDR3 runs to 18 residues. The DNA of the CDR3 is TGTGCCAGCAGCCAAGAGGGGAGTCGCGGGGGGCTCGGGGAGACCCAGTACTTC. It yields the protein CASSQEGSRGGLGETQYF.

This chain joins TRBV21-1 and TRBJ2-7; the table's D call, TRBD1, was not checked against the DNA. TRBV21-1 counts as a pseudogene. The CDR3 runs 16 residues. Written as DNA, the CDR3 is TGTGCCAGCAGCAAAGAGCCAGGGGACCAGCCCTACGAGCAGTACTTC. Protein product: CASSKEPGDQPYEQYF.

The chain combines TRBV6-5 with TRBJ2-2, with D perhaps TRBD1 (5 bases). V was clipped by 6 bases and J by 6 bases, with 8 bases between them. CDR3 size: 12 residues. Germline CDR1 reads MNHEY; CDR2 reads SVGAGI. CDR3 sequence (DNA): TGTGCCAGCAGGCAGGGCGCCGGGGAGCTGTTTTTT. Its protein is CASRQGAGELFF.

V gene TRBV18 combines with J gene TRBJ1-1, with no clear D. The CDR3 extends over 12 amino acids. The V end lost 4 bases, the J end lost 3 bases, and 6 bases lay between the germline ends. The germline V gene has CDR1 KGHSH and CDR2 LQKENI. In DNA form, the CDR3 reads TGTGCCAGCTCACAACGGGACACTGAAGCTTTCTTT. Residues: CASSQRDTEAFF.

This clone was seen a few times. The J gene is TRBJ2-7, the V gene TRBV18; 14 bases agree with TRBD2. Germline V gene sequence: CDR1 KGHSH, CDR2 LQKENI. With V trimmed by 6 bases and J by 6 bases, 16 bases remained unmatched. CDR3 length: 18 amino acids. The CDR3 region has the DNA TGTGCCAGCTCGACAGTTTTTACGACTAGCGGGGGGGTCTTCGAGCAGTACTTC. It translates to CASSTVFTTSGGVFEQYF.

The V call is TRBV19, the J call TRBJ1-2; no definite D call. The CDR3 sequence is 13 residues long. V lost 3 bases to trimming and J lost 0 bases, with 5 bases between them. Germline V gene sequence: CDR1 LNHDA, CDR2 SQIVND (reference sequence). CDR3 in DNA: TGTGCCAGTAGTATCCACACTAACTATGGCTACACCTTC. The encoded protein is CASSIHTNYGYTF.

The gene calls are TRBV15 and TRBJ1-1; no reliable D call. V lost 6 bases and J lost 5, with 22 bases in between. Germline CDR1 reads LNHNV; CDR2 reads YYDKDF (reference sequence). The length of the CDR3 is 16 residues. This chain's CDR3 is CATRPLWADPRTEAFF. The DNA of the CDR3 is TGTGCCACCAGACCCCTCTGGGCCGATCCGCGGACTGAAGCTTTCTTT.

The CDR3 loop is CASSLGQGGEKLFF. The CDR3 nucleotides are TGTGCCAGCAGCTTAGGCCAGGGGGGTGAAAAACTGTTTTTT. The chain joins TRBV7-2 to TRBJ1-4, with 7 bases lining up with TRBD1. This CDR3 contains 14 residues. The V and J ends lost 1 base and 7 bases, in that order; junction bases with no gene match: 3. Germline CDR1 reads SGHTA; CDR2 reads FQGNSA.

This chain joins TRBV20-1 and TRBJ2-5; possible D gene TRBD1, 5 bases. V shed 5 bases and J shed 5 bases, with 9 bases lying between them. The V gene's germline CDR1 is DFQATT and CDR2 SNEGSKA (reference sequence). The CDR3 runs 11 residues. The CDR3 spells CSAPKGETQYF. The CDR3 DNA follows: TGCAGTGCTCCAAAGGGGGAGACCCAGTACTTC.

This chain links TRBV6-1 with TRBJ2-5; TRBD1 matches at 8 bases. The CDR3 totals 13 residues. The V gene's germline CDR1 is MNHNS and CDR2 SASEGT. V shed 4 bases, J shed 5 bases, and the junction held 3 bases outside the gene matches. CDR3 residues: CASSVTGAETQYF. The CDR3 DNA is TGTGCCAGCAGTGTGACAGGGGCGGAGACCCAGTACTTC.